These 22 T cell receptor beta chains came from one sample sequenced in a study of blood T cell repertoires in COVID-19. Clones were read by immunoSEQ multiplex PCR, and TCRdb kept only the in-frame ones, dropping some. The table records about 120,000 clones, about 85% of them present only once. Sequencing used peripheral blood. The receptors were sampled from a human donor in a cohort sampled during active COVID-19.

The chain combines TRBV18 with TRBJ1-3; D is unresolved. The germline V gene encodes CDR1 KGHSH and CDR2 LQKENI. Trimming pared 0 bases from V and 4 bases from J, leaving 10 bases between. The CDR3 is made up of 15 amino acids. The CDR3 loop reads CASSPPREGGNTIYF. The CDR3 bases are TGTGCCAGCTCACCACCCCGGGAGGGAGGAAACACCATATATTTT.

The chain has TRBV5-5 and TRBJ2-2; no reliable D call. This CDR3 has 18 amino acids. Trimming left V 0 bases short and J 0 bases short, with 15 bases between. CDR1 is SGHKS and CDR2 is YYEKEE in the germline V gene (reference sequence). Written as DNA, the CDR3 is TGTGCCAGCAGCTTGGGGAGTGGTTCACCCTCGAACACCGGGGAGCTGTTTTTT. As protein: CASSLGSGSPSNTGELFF.

The sample holds a few counts of this clone. The chain links TRBV7-6 to TRBJ2-7, with a weak D call TRBD1 (5 bases). With 5 bases removed from V and 1 base from J, the gap between germline ends came to 9 bases. This CDR3 contains 13 residues. The germline V gene has CDR1 SGHVS and CDR2 FNYEAQ. CDR3 bases: TGTGCCAGCAGCACCGGACAATCCTACGAGCAGTACTTC. Translation gives CASSTGQSYEQYF.

The chain is built from TRBV6-5 and TRBJ1-2, with D possibly being TRBD1 (5 bases). V shed 9 bases and J shed 4 bases, with 21 bases lying between them. The CDR3 runs 15 residues. Germline V gives CDR1 MNHEY, CDR2 SVGAGI. CDR3 coding DNA: TGTGCCAGTCGCCGGGGGGATACTTCTCCCTATGGCTACACCTTC. Translating gives CASRRGDTSPYGYTF.

The chain employs TRBV15 and TRBJ1-1, with 7 bases that match TRBD1. The CDR3 has 14 residues. V dropped 6 bases and J dropped 0; count of bases not matched to a gene: 4. Per germline, CDR1 LNHNV and CDR2 YYDKDF (reference sequence). The CDR3 is CATSPQGMNTEAFF. Here the CDR3 DNA reads TGTGCCACCAGTCCACAGGGGATGAACACTGAAGCTTTCTTT.

The table lists this clone with a few counts. The gene calls are TRBV5-4 and TRBJ1-4, with 10 bases matching TRBD1. The length of the CDR3 is 16 residues. The V gene's germline CDR1 is SGHNT and CDR2 YYREEE (reference sequence). Trimming took 4 bases from V and 0 from J; bases not matched to a gene: 3. This CDR3 reads CASSPGQGATNEKLFF. CDR3 in DNA: TGTGCCAGCAGCCCCGGACAGGGGGCAACTAATGAAAAACTGTTTTTT. The full variable domain, its missing parts supplied by reference TRBV5-4 and TRBJ1-4, is ETGVTQSPTHLIKTRGQQVTLRCSSQSGHNTVSWYQQALGQGPQFIFQYYREEENGRGNFPPRFSGLQFPNYSSELNVNALELDDSALYLCASSPGQGATNEKLFFGSGTQLSVL.

The chain recombines TRBV6-5 with TRBJ1-2; D remains unclear. Germline V gene data show CDR1 as MNHEY and CDR2 as SVGAGI. The CDR3 spans 15 residues. Deletions cut 8 bases from V and 4 bases from J, with 20 bases between. The CDR3 nucleotides read TGTGCCAGCCTGCCGCCCGACGGAGCGAGCTATGGCTACACCTTC. Translation: CASLPPDGASYGYTF.

The J gene is TRBJ2-1, the V gene TRBV27; D not certain. Trimming removed 5 bases from V and 0 bases from J, with 11 bases in between. The CDR3 consists of 15 residues. Germline assignment: CDR1 MNHEY and CDR2 SMNVEV (reference sequence). The CDR3 loop is CASSPPRDSYNEQFF. The CDR3 nucleotides are TGTGCCAGCAGTCCCCCGCGTGACTCCTACAATGAGCAGTTCTTC.

V is TRBV6-5 and J is TRBJ2-5; D remains ambiguous. The ends were cut back, 8 bases at V and 5 bases at J, with 18 bases in the middle. Germline V CDR1 and CDR2: MNHEY, SVGAGI. The CDR3 is 14 residues long. Written as DNA, the CDR3 is TGTGCCAGCGGAGCTAGTTCCATGACCGAGACCCAGTACTTC. It specifies CASGASSMTETQYF.

This chain links TRBV5-1 with TRBJ2-1; no reliable D call. Trimming stripped 0 bases from V and 5 bases from J, with 6 bases between. The CDR3 contains 13 residues. Germline loops: CDR1 SGHRS, CDR2 YFSETQ. The DNA of the CDR3 is TGCGCCAGCAGCTTGGACTCGAACAATGAGCAGTTCTTC. Protein sequence: CASSLDSNNEQFF.

This clone was observed a few times. The chain joins TRBV4-1 to TRBJ2-3; 7 nucleotides agree with TRBD2. With V trimmed by 1 base and J by 7 bases, 11 bases remained unmatched. In germline, CDR1 is MGHRA, CDR2 YSYEKL. The CDR3 runs to 16 residues. In DNA form, the CDR3 reads TGCGCCAGCAGCCAAGGGCTGGGGAGGGTAGGGAATACGCAGTATTTT. As protein: CASSQGLGRVGNTQYF.

CDR3 in amino acids: CASSELAMLFF. CDR3 bases: TGTGCCAGCAGTGAATTGGCAATGCTGTTTTTT. This rearrangement joins TRBV2 to TRBJ1-4; D uncertain. This CDR3 is 11 amino acids long. Trimming removed 2 bases from V and 14 bases from J, with 9 bases in between. CDR1 and CDR2 from the germline V gene are SNHLY and FYNNEI.

The CDR3 here is CASSIQQGAGAFF. The DNA of the CDR3 is TGTGCCAGTAGTATACAACAGGGGGCTGGAGCTTTCTTT. This chain connects TRBV19 to TRBJ1-1; 9 bases fit TRBD1. The germline V gene encodes CDR1 LNHDA and CDR2 SQIVND (reference sequence). V gave up 2 bases and J gave up 10 bases; unmatched junction bases: 5. The length of the CDR3 is 13 residues.

The gene calls are TRBV5-1 and TRBJ2-3; D remains ambiguous. This CDR3 has 14 residues. Trimming left V 2 bases short and J 1 base short, with 8 bases between. Per the germline V gene, CDR1 is SGHRS and CDR2 is YFSETQ. CDR3 coding DNA: TGCGCCAGCAGCTTAGTGGCAGGCACAGATACGCAGTATTTT. Translation: CASSLVAGTDTQYF.

The chain employs TRBV27 and TRBJ2-1; D is perhaps TRBD1 (6 bases). CDR1 is MNHEY, CDR2 SMNVEV, per germline (reference sequence). V gave up 3 bases and J gave up 0 bases, with 9 bases separating them. The CDR3 covers 15 residues. The CDR3 sequence: CASSFEGVSYNEQFF. The CDR3 DNA reads as TGTGCCAGCAGTTTTGAGGGGGTCTCCTACAATGAGCAGTTCTTC.

The CDR3 sequence: CASSPTGGSTEAFF. The CDR3 DNA sequence: TGTGCCAGCAGCCCCACAGGGGGGAGCACTGAAGCTTTCTTT. V is TRBV27 and J is TRBJ1-1; 8 nucleotides agree with TRBD1. V was pared by 6 bases and J by 4 bases, with 7 bases of the junction left unmatched. Germline-derived CDR1 and CDR2 are MNHEY and SMNVEV (reference sequence). There are 14 residues in the CDR3.

The chain recombines TRBV5-1 with TRBJ1-5; possible D gene TRBD1, 6 bases. The CDR3 covers 15 residues. Between the trimmed V and J ends, which lost 5 bases and 3 bases, there was a span of 15 bases. The germline V gene encodes CDR1 SGHRS and CDR2 YFSETQ. CDR3 region: CASRPRDNDNQPQHF. CDR3 in DNA: TGCGCCAGCAGACCTCGGGACAACGACAATCAGCCCCAGCATTTT.

The chain couples TRBV2 to TRBJ2-5; D is undetermined. This CDR3 comprises 14 residues. V dropped 0 bases and J dropped 5 bases, with 10 bases sitting between them. In germline, CDR1 is SNHLY, CDR2 FYNNEI. The CDR3 DNA sequence: TGTGCCAGCAGTGAAGCTTGGCAGAGGGAGACCCAGTACTTC. It translates to CASSEAWQRETQYF.

This clone was seen only once. DNA of the CDR3: TGTGCCAGCAGTTTACCACAACAGGGCAGGGGCTACACCTTC. It specifies CASSLPQQGRGYTF. The chain recombines TRBV28 with TRBJ1-2; D possibly corresponds to TRBD1 (6 bases). Trimming took 2 bases from V and 8 from J, leaving 15 bases between them. Germline V gives CDR1 MDHEN, CDR2 SYDVKM. There are 14 residues in the CDR3.

V gene TRBV6-5 combines with J gene TRBJ2-7, with D tentatively TRBD2 (6 bases). This CDR3 has 12 amino acids. Germline V gene data show CDR1 as MNHEY and CDR2 as SVGAGI. Trimming took 7 bases from V and 3 from J, leaving 10 bases between them. The CDR3 sequence is CASTTGLYEQYF. CDR3 DNA sequence: TGTGCCAGCACCACGGGACTCTACGAGCAGTACTTC.

This clone occurred a few times. The gene calls are TRBV7-8 and TRBJ1-2, with D unclear. Germline V gene lookup returns CDR1 SGHVS and CDR2 FQNEAQ. V was trimmed by 3 bases and J by 4 bases, leaving 12 bases between them. The CDR3 extends over 14 amino acids. The CDR3 DNA is TGTGCCAGCAGCTTGGGGAGCCAGATCTATGGCTACACCTTC. Its protein is CASSLGSQIYGYTF.

Only one count was recorded for this clone. The CDR3 nucleotides read TGTGCCAGTAGACAGTCGGCAGATACGCAGTATTTT. Translating it yields CASRQSADTQYF. The chain employs TRBV19 and TRBJ2-3; D is undetermined. This CDR3 region has 12 residues. The V gene lost 6 bases and the J gene lost 4 bases, with 8 bases spanning the gap. Germline-derived CDR1 and CDR2 are LNHDA and SQIVND (reference sequence).